These 10 T cell receptor beta chains were all obtained from the same sample, sequenced in a study of blood T cell repertoires in COVID-19. Some clones are missing from TCRdb's copy, which holds only in-frame ones; the method was immunoSEQ multiplex PCR. This sample carries 150,000 to 200,000 clones, more than 80% of them seen once, and the ten largest clones take 0.53%. Sequencing used peripheral blood. These receptor sequences come from a man between 50 and 59 years old with acute or convalescent COVID-19.

This clone came up once. The chain employs TRBV6-5 and TRBJ2-7; 9 bases agree with TRBD2. Germline V gene lookup returns CDR1 MNHEY and CDR2 SVGAGI. The CDR3 sequence is 15 residues long. J gave up 1 base and V 5 bases, and 6 bases lay outside the gene matches. Here the CDR3 reads CASSPSGRRSYEQYF. The CDR3 nucleotides read TGTGCCAGCAGTCCCAGCGGGAGGAGGTCCTACGAGCAGTACTTC.

This clone was detected a few times. V and J are TRBV7-8 and TRBJ1-4, with a possible D match to TRBD1 (5 bases). Germline V gene lookup returns CDR1 SGHVS and CDR2 FQNEAQ. With 2 bases removed from V and 4 bases from J, the gap between germline ends came to 11 bases. This CDR3 contains 15 residues. The CDR3 here is CASSLSTGINEKLFF. CDR3 coding DNA: TGTGCCAGCAGCTTAAGTACAGGAATTAATGAAAAACTGTTTTTT.

The chain couples TRBV28 to TRBJ1-1; D is undetermined. Germline V gives CDR1 MDHEN, CDR2 SYDVKM. V was cut by 1 base and J by 0 bases, with 6 bases left in between. There are 14 residues in the CDR3. The CDR3 protein is CASSLSVLNTEAFF. CDR3 nucleotide sequence: TGTGCCAGCAGTTTATCGGTTCTGAACACTGAAGCTTTCTTT.

The chain joins TRBV11-1 to TRBJ1-2; D remains unclear. Germline assignment: CDR1 SGHAT and CDR2 FQDESV (reference sequence). The CDR3 totals 15 residues. The V gene lost 5 bases and the J gene lost 4 bases, with 17 bases spanning the gap. CDR3 residues: CASSPGLGFAYGYTF. CDR3 DNA sequence: TGTGCCAGCAGCCCAGGACTGGGCTTTGCCTATGGCTACACCTTC.

This clone came up once. V gene TRBV10-3 combines with J gene TRBJ1-5; tentative D call: TRBD1 (5 bases). Germline loops: CDR1 ENHRY, CDR2 SYGVKD. CDR3 length equals 12 residues. V was trimmed by 10 bases and J by 6 bases, leaving 13 bases between them. In DNA form, the CDR3 reads TGTGCCACCCAGGGCTCCTCTCAGCCCCAGCATTTT. Translation gives CATQGSSQPQHF.

The rearrangement joins TRBV7-9 to TRBJ2-3; D unclear. Germline assignment: CDR1 SEHNR and CDR2 FQNEAQ (reference sequence). There are 15 residues in the CDR3. Trimming removed 1 base at V and 1 base at J, with 9 bases between. CDR3 nucleotides: TGTGCCAGCAGCTTAGGTTCTGGCCGCACAGATACGCAGTATTTT. Encoded protein: CASSLGSGRTDTQYF.

As concerns this clone: The sample holds other DNA sequences that translate to the same CDR3. The CDR3 protein is CASSPRGNTIYF. CDR3 in DNA: TGTGCCAGCAGCCCCAGGGGAAACACCATATATTTT. The chain couples TRBV9 to TRBJ1-3; D call uncertain. V was cut by 4 bases and J by 4 bases, with 6 bases left in between. The CDR3 extends over 12 amino acids. The germline V gene encodes CDR1 SGDLS and CDR2 YYNGEE.

The chain recombines TRBV4-2 with TRBJ2-3; 9 nucleotides match TRBD2. Losses at the gene ends were 0 bases for V and 2 bases for J; bases not matched to a gene: 9. CDR1 and CDR2 from the germline V gene are LGHNA and YNFKEQ. This CDR3 is built from 18 residues. The CDR3 protein is CASSQDWSSGANTDTQYF. The CDR3, as DNA: TGTGCCAGCAGCCAAGATTGGTCTAGCGGGGCCAACACAGATACGCAGTATTTT.

V usage is TRBV10-2 and J usage is TRBJ2-3; 9 bases fit TRBD1. This CDR3 has 14 residues. V trimming: 9 bases; J trimming: 1 base; junction bases outside the gene matches: 5. The germline CDR1 and CDR2 sequences are WSHSY and SAAADI. DNA for the CDR3: TGCGCCAGTGGGGACAGGGTGGGCACAGATACGCAGTATTTT. Protein product: CASGDRVGTDTQYF.

The chain joins TRBV27 to TRBJ1-5; TRBD1 is a possible D gene (6 bases). Trimming removed 5 bases from V and 5 bases from J, with 10 bases in between. The germline gives CDR1 MNHEY, CDR2 SMNVEV (reference sequence). The CDR3 consists of 13 residues. The CDR3 DNA reads as TGTGCCAGCAGTCCGAGACAGGATCAGCCCCAGCATTTT. It is translated as CASSPRQDQPQHF.